These 10 T cell receptor beta chains were sequenced from one sample in a study of tumor and adjacent non-tumor tissue in lung cancer. This sample's RNA came from whole unsorted tissue. Three rounds of nested PCR, following a modified ARM-PCR protocol, produced the TCRbeta library. MiXCR, applied by TCRdb to the multiplex PCR reads, yields one record per CDR3 protein. The sample lists approximately 130,000 distinct CDR3 sequences, 66% seen once, with about 13% in the top ten. Sequenced: lung tumor tissue. These TCRs come from a man in his thirties or forties with non-small cell lung cancer.

On this clonotype: This may be a read error: a much more frequent sequence differs by one nucleotide. The rearrangement links TRBV6-1 to TRBJ1-6; D remains ambiguous. The length of the CDR3 is 16 residues. V was pared by 3 bases and J by 5 bases, with 14 bases between. CDR1 and CDR2 (germline): MNHNS, SASEGT. CDR3 in amino acids: CASSEGPLGNNSPLHF. DNA of the CDR3: TGTGCCAGCAGTGAGGGCCCGTTAGGGAATAATTCACCCCTCCACTTT.

Regarding this clonotype: A much bigger clone sits one base away, suggesting this may be a read error. This chain connects TRBV13 to TRBJ2-3; D is tentatively TRBD1 or TRBD2 (5 bases each). The CDR3 is 15 residues long. Germline CDR1 is PRHDT and CDR2 is FYEKMQ (reference sequence). V was trimmed by 6 bases and J by 4 bases, leaving 17 bases between them. The CDR3 coding sequence is TGTGCCAGCAGATGGGACCCACAGACGGCAGATACGCAGTATTTT. This codes for CASRWDPQTADTQYF.

Comments on this clonotype: Mismatch with germline at one junction end may stem from a read error. V is TRBV11-1 and J is TRBJ2-7; 7 bases map to TRBD1. CDR3 length: 15 residues. The germline CDR1 and CDR2 sequences are SGHAT and FQDESV (reference sequence). CDR3 DNA sequence: TGTGCCAGCATCTTCCGGACAGGAAGGGGCTACGAGCAATGCTTC. It encodes CASIFRTGRGYEQCF.

In regard to this clonotype: This may come from a read error, since a much larger clone is one base off. The rearrangement links TRBV6-1 to TRBJ2-1; 14 bases agree with TRBD2. The CDR3 length is 16 residues. Germline CDR1 reads MNHNS; CDR2 reads SASEGT. With 4 bases clipped from V and 10 bases from J, the junction kept 9 bases outside the gene matches. DNA of the CDR3: TGTGCCAGCAGTGTCCGGACTAGCGGGGGGCCGGGCGAGCAGTTCTTC. Encoded protein: CASSVRTSGGPGEQFF.

On this clonotype: A read error is possible here, since a much larger clone lies one base away. The chain recombines TRBV29-1 with TRBJ2-7, with D unclear. The germline gives CDR1 SQVTM, CDR2 ANQGSEA. Between the trimmed V and J ends, which lost 4 bases and 1 base, there was a span of 17 bases. This CDR3 contains 15 residues. CDR3 sequence (DNA): TGCAGCGTTGTAGCTAGAGTAGTTAGTTCCTACGAGCAGTACTTC. The encoded protein is CSVVARVVSSYEQYF.

V and J are TRBV4-1 and TRBJ2-7; unclear D gene. Germline CDR1 is MGHRA and CDR2 is YSYEKL. The CDR3 totals 15 residues. V was shortened by 1 base and J by 3 bases, with 13 bases between the two germline ends. The CDR3 coding sequence is TGCGCCAGCAGCCAAGTGGAAGCTGTTCTCTACGAGCAGTACTTC. Translating gives CASSQVEAVLYEQYF.

On this clonotype itself: A clone one base away is much larger, so this may be a read error. This chain connects TRBV12-3 or TRBV12-4 to TRBJ2-1, with D maybe TRBD1 (6 bases). The ends were cut back, 9 bases at V and 1 base at J, with 16 bases in the middle. The CDR3 is 15 amino acids. In nucleotides, the CDR3 is TGTGCCAGGACCCGAGGGGGTCCTTCCTACAATGAGCAGTTCTTC. Its protein product is CARTRGGPSYNEQFF.

As to this clonotype: A much more abundant neighbour one base away suggests this may be a read error. The V and J genes are TRBV4-3 and TRBJ2-1, with D possibly being TRBD2 (6 bases). CDR1 and CDR2 (germline): LGHNA, YSLEER. This CDR3 comprises 13 residues. CDR3 sequence (DNA): TGCGCCAGCAGCCAGAGGCCGGGAGATGAGAAGTTCTTC. Protein product: CASSQRPGDEKFF.

This clonotype occurred once. This sequence may be a read error, since a much larger clone differs from it by one base. The chain has TRBV24-1 and TRBJ2-7, with D maybe TRBD2 (5 bases). Per the germline V gene, CDR1 is KGHDR and CDR2 is SFDVKD. The CDR3 is made up of 12 amino acids. CDR3 residues: CVTSEPLGEQYF. As DNA, the CDR3 is TGTGTCACCAGTGAGCCACTAGGCGAGCAGTACTTC.

As to this clonotype: This clone may be a read error of a much larger clone one base away. The chain is built from TRBV11-2 and TRBJ2-7, with 10 bases aligning to TRBD2. The CDR3 spans 14 residues. Looked up from germline, CDR1 is SGHAT and CDR2 is FQNNGV. CDR3 DNA: TGTGCCAGCAGCCTCCTAGCGGGAGCATACGTGCAGTACTTC. It is translated as CASSLLAGAYVQYF.